This note documents a single T cell receptor (beta chain) sequence. The data are from a study of OX40 agonist ivuxolimab in advanced cancers. Study-level information: Every patient in dose escalation had hepatocellular carcinoma, melanoma, renal cell or head and neck cancer.

Method: immunoSEQ multiplex PCR; TCRdb's copy keeps in-frame clones and lacks some. The sample includes approximately 90,000 clones, around 90% of them seen just once. This clonotype originated in an adult with an advanced solid tumor such as melanoma, head and neck, liver or kidney cancer. This material consisted of CD4+ or CD8+ T cells sorted from blood, taken in a trial of the OX40 agonist ivuxolimab.

The CDR3 sequence: CSADLQETQYF. For the CDR3, the DNA is TGCAGTGCGGACTTACAAGAGACCCAGTACTTC. The chain is built from TRBV20-1 and TRBJ2-5, with D possibly matching TRBD2 (5 bases). The V end was cut by 6 bases, the J end by 2 bases, with 7 bases between. The germline CDR1 and CDR2 sequences are DFQATT and SNEGSKA (reference sequence). The CDR3 length is 11 residues.